This is a list of T cell receptor beta chains from one sample in a study of Graves' ophthalmopathy and Graves' hyperthyroidism. TCRdb called the multiplex PCR reads again in MiXCR, with one record for every CDR3 protein. The sample has about 1.1 million distinct CDR3 sequences; around a third are singletons. Source material: peripheral blood or thyroid tissue (not recorded which). Receptors were obtained from an adult man with Graves' hyperthyroidism. CDR3s include the opening cysteine and the closing phenylalanine or tryptophan. The D gene is left open where the match is weak. The size field is filled for only some rows; it gives once, few, many or a size class.

clone size	D gene	V gene	CDR3 length	J gene	CDR3 DNA	CDR3 protein
once	TRBD1	TRBV7-7	17	TRBJ1-5	TGTGCCAGCAGCTCCCGCCGAGACAGGGGGGTCAATCAGCCCCAGCATTTT	CASSSRRDRGVNQPQHF
once	-	TRBV20-1	17	TRBJ1-5	TGCAGTGCTAGAGATCCCTGGGATCGGGGGACGGGGCAGCCCCAGCATTTT	CSARDPWDRGTGQPQHF
-	TRBD1	TRBV12-3/TRBV12-4	14	TRBJ1-3	TGTGCCAGAGCCCGGGACAGGGAAGGAAACACCGTATATTTT	CARARDREGNTVYF
many	-	TRBV20-1	15	TRBJ2-7	TGCAGTGCTAGGGCGACGGCCGTTAGCTCCTACGAGCAGTACTTC	CSARATAVSSYEQYF
many	-	TRBV20-1	14	TRBJ2-5	TGCAGTGCTCGGCCCGCGGGATTTGGGGAGACCCAGTACTTC	CSARPAGFGETQYF
few	TRBD1	TRBV7-9	16	TRBJ2-5	TGTGCCAGCACCCGGGGACAGGGGGCTTCAATGGAGACCCAGTACTTC	CASTRGQGASMETQYF
-	-	TRBV15	10	TRBJ1-3	TGTGCCACCAGCAGAACAGACAGATATTTT	CATSRTDRYF
many	-	TRBV7-9	16	TRBJ1-5	TGTGCCAGCAGCACGTCATCCGGACAGTGGAAAGGGCCCCAGCATTTT	CASSTSSGQWKGPQHF
few	TRBD1	TRBV20-1	14	TRBJ1-5	TGCAGTGCCGGGTCAGGGGGCCCGGATCAGCCCCAGCATTTT	CSAGSGGPDQPQHF
few	TRBD1	TRBV5-1	15	TRBJ1-4	TGCGCCAGCAGCTCAGAAAGACAGGGGGGAGAAAAACTGTTTTTT	CASSSERQGGEKLFF
few	TRBD1	TRBV9	15	TRBJ1-4	TGTGCCAGCAGCGCAGGGGGGGGGAATGGAGAAAAACTGTTTTTT	CASSAGGGNGEKLFF
-	-	TRBV11-2	15	TRBJ1-6	TGTGCCAGCAGCTGGGGAGTAGACAAAGATTCACCCCTCCACTTT	CASSWGVDKDSPLHF
many	-	TRBV10-3	14	TRBJ1-2	TGTGCCATCAGAAAGCAAGGGTCTAACTATGGCTACACCTTC	CAIRKQGSNYGYTF
many	-	TRBV5-6	13	TRBJ2-7	TGTGCCAGCAATCTGAGGGGCACCTACGAGCAGTACTTC	CASNLRGTYEQYF
-	TRBD1	TRBV30	16	TRBJ1-5	TGTGCCTGGAGTGACCGGACAGGCTTCGGCAATCAGCCCCAGCATTTT	CAWSDRTGFGNQPQHF
-	-	TRBV7-9	14	TRBJ2-7	TGTGCCTGGGAAGGAAGGGGCAGGGAGTACGAGCAGTACTTC	CAWEGRGREYEQYF
many	-	TRBV20-1	13	TRBJ1-1	TGCAGTGCTAGAGATCTGGCGAACACTGAAGCTTTCTTT	CSARDLANTEAFF
-	TRBD1	TRBV2	15	TRBJ2-7	TGTGCCAGCAGGGGTGGACAGGGATTGACCTACGAGCAGTACTTC	CASRGGQGLTYEQYF
many	-	TRBV7-9	15	TRBJ1-5	TGTGCCAGCAGCCTCTCCAGGGGAGCCAATCAGCCCCAGCATTTT	CASSLSRGANQPQHF
many	TRBD1	TRBV9	15	TRBJ1-1	TGTGCCAGCAGCGTAGCAGGGGGACCGAACACTGAAGCTTTCTTT	CASSVAGGPNTEAFF
many	-	TRBV7-6	12	TRBJ2-2	TGTGCCACCATTAGGGTGTCCGGGGAGCTGTTTTTT	CATIRVSGELFF
many	-	TRBV2	14	TRBJ2-5	TGTGCCAGCAGTGCCCACAGGGTAGGGGAGACCCAGTACTTC	CASSAHRVGETQYF
many	-	TRBV20-1	14	TRBJ2-2	TGCAGTGCTAGTGTAGGGGGTCAGGCCGGGGAGCTGTTTTTT	CSASVGGQAGELFF
-	-	TRBV7-2	12	TRBJ1-2	TGTGCCAGCAGCTTAGAACTCAGGGGCTACACCTTC	CASSLELRGYTF
many	-	TRBV10-2	15	TRBJ1-1	TGCGCCAGCAGAATACCCGGACAGACGAACACTGAAGCTTTCTTT	CASRIPGQTNTEAFF
few	-	TRBV11-2	16	TRBJ1-1	TGTGCCAGCAGCTTAGGAGGCGGTACCATGAACACTGAAGCTTTCTTT	CASSLGGGTMNTEAFF
few	-	TRBV7-9	17	TRBJ2-7	TGTGCCAGCAGCTTACCCCGGCCGGGAGCAAGCTCCTACGAGCAGTACTTC	CASSLPRPGASSYEQYF
many	TRBD1	TRBV19	15	TRBJ1-5	TGTGCCAGTAGAATGACAGGGGGAAGTAATCAGCCCCAGCATTTT	CASRMTGGSNQPQHF
-	-	TRBV2	14	TRBJ2-6	TGTGCCACCCCGGCTGCAGCAGGGGTAAGCGTCCTGACTTTC	CATPAAAGVSVLTF
-	-	TRBV20-1	13	TRBJ1-2	TGCAGTTCCTTAGAAGGGGGAGCAGCTGGCTACACCTTC	CSSLEGGAAGYTF
-	TRBD2	TRBV7-2	17	TRBJ2-3	TGTGCCAGCAGCTTAGTATCACTAGCGGGAGCGACAGATACGCAGTATTTT	CASSLVSLAGATDTQYF
-	TRBD1	TRBV9	19	TRBJ2-2	TGTGCCACGTCCCGAGGACAGGGGATCCCGTTCGCGAACACCGGGGAGCTGTTTTTT	CATSRGQGIPFANTGELFF
many	-	TRBV29-1	13	TRBJ1-5	TGCAGCGTTGTGGACACAAACGATCAGCCCCAGCATTTT	CSVVDTNDQPQHF
-	-	TRBV6-5	15	TRBJ1-2	TGTGCCAGCAGTTCAGGGATTCCCCTTAACTATGGCTACACCTTC	CASSSGIPLNYGYTF
few	TRBD2	TRBV7-2	20	TRBJ2-6	TGTGCCAGCAGCCCGGGACTAGCGGGGGGGCTTATCTCTGGGGCCAACGTCCTGACTTTC	CASSPGLAGGLISGANVLTF
many	-	TRBV9	16	TRBJ2-6	TGTGCCAGCAGAACCCCAATGAGCTCTGGGGCCAACGTCCTGACTTTC	CASRTPMSSGANVLTF
once	TRBD1	TRBV7-2	13	TRBJ1-2	TGTGCCAGCAGCAAGTTCGCAGGGGGTGGCTACACCTTC	CASSKFAGGGYTF
many	-	TRBV20-1	12	TRBJ2-7	TGCAGTGCCTGGGACATTACCTACGAGCAGTACTTC	CSAWDITYEQYF
many	TRBD1	TRBV24-1	16	TRBJ1-5	TGTGCCACCAGTGATCGGGACAGGCAGAGCGATCAGCCCCAGCATTTT	CATSDRDRQSDQPQHF
many	-	TRBV7-2	15	TRBJ1-5	TGTGCCAGCAGCTTAGTCTCCAATAGCAATCAGCCCCAGCATTTT	CASSLVSNSNQPQHF
few	-	TRBV18	16	TRBJ1-5	TGTGCCAGCTCACCAGCTGGCAGGACTAGCAATCAGCCCCAGCATTTT	CASSPAGRTSNQPQHF
few	TRBD2	TRBV19	14	TRBJ2-5	TGTGCCACCGGACTAGCGGGATCCCAAGAGACCCAGTACTTC	CATGLAGSQETQYF
few	TRBD2	TRBV6-5	15	TRBJ2-7	TGTGCCAGCATCCCGGGACTAGCGGGGACGATGGAGCAGTACTTC	CASIPGLAGTMEQYF
-	-	TRBV6-5	14	TRBJ2-7	TGTGCCAGCAGCTCGGCAAGGACTAATTACGAGCAGTACTTC	CASSSARTNYEQYF
once	-	TRBV7-9	12	TRBJ1-2	TGTGCCAGCAGCCGACCACCTGACGGCTACACCTTC	CASSRPPDGYTF
many	-	TRBV19	12	TRBJ1-2	TGTGCCAGTAGCCAGAAGGACAGACCGCTGAGCTTC	CASSQKDRPLSF
once	-	TRBV7-2	13	TRBJ2-6	TGTGCCAGCAGCTTAGACGGGCGGAATGTCCTGACTTTC	CASSLDGRNVLTF
once	-	TRBV7-8	16	TRBJ1-2	TGTGCCAGCAGCTTAGGAGTCAGGGGCGGTGGCTATGGCTACACCTTC	CASSLGVRGGGYGYTF
few	-	TRBV10-3	10	TRBJ1-2	TGTGCTAGAGGCGAATATGGCTACACCTTC	CARGEYGYTF